This is a list of T cell receptor beta chains from one sample in a study of blood T cells in healthy people across ages. From the 5' RACE reads, TCRdb called clonotypes with MiXCR, one entry per CDR3 protein. The sample contains 750,000 to 950,000 distinct CDR3 sequences, approximately 32% of which appear only once. The same data also contributed to another study, on T cells of mothers and their children.

Sequencing was performed on blood. Every receptor here comes from a woman in her thirties or forties in good health. Both conserved end residues are part of each CDR3. Fields, in order: V gene, J gene, clone size, D gene, CDR3 DNA, CDR3 protein. The D gene is left open where the match is weak. The size of a clone is reported for some rows only, either as once, few or many, or as a class for expanded clones.

TRBV28	TRBJ1-1	.	.	TGTGCCAGCATGGGGCCAGGAAACACTGAAGCTTTCTTT	CASMGPGNTEAFF
TRBV7-2	TRBJ2-6	many	.	TGTGCCAGCAGCTTAGTTTCGAGAGGGGGGATTGGGGCCAACGTCCTGACTTTC	CASSLVSRGGIGANVLTF
TRBV24-1	TRBJ2-5	few	TRBD1	TGTGCCACCAGTGACTTGGACAGGGAAGAGACCCAGTACTTC	CATSDLDREETQYF
TRBV7-9	TRBJ1-4	once	.	TGTGCCAGCTGGGCAGCAACTAATGAAAAACTGTTTTTT	CASWAATNEKLFF
TRBV5-1	TRBJ2-7	many	.	TGCGCCAGCAGCTTGGCGTCAGGGCCCTACGAGCAGTACTTC	CASSLASGPYEQYF
TRBV7-2	TRBJ2-7	many	.	TGTGCCAGCAGCTCACGGACAGCGGATATGACCTACGAGCAGTACTTC	CASSSRTADMTYEQYF
TRBV9	TRBJ1-2	.	.	TGTGCCAGCAGCGTAGGAAACACACCCTATGGCTACACCTTC	CASSVGNTPYGYTF
TRBV28	TRBJ1-5	.	TRBD1	TGTGCCAGCAGGACGGGACAGGGCGGAAGTCAGCCCCAGCATTTT	CASRTGQGGSQPQHF
TRBV29-1	TRBJ2-7	many	TRBD1	TGCAGCGTTCGACAGGGGGCCGTGTACGAGCAGTACTTC	CSVRQGAVYEQYF
TRBV7-2	TRBJ2-7	few	TRBD1	TGTGCCAGCAGCGAGGACAGGGCCGCCTACGAGCAGTACTTC	CASSEDRAAYEQYF
TRBV29-1	TRBJ2-1	.	.	TGCAGCGTTGAAGATCTGGACAGATACGAGCAGTTCTTC	CSVEDLDRYEQFF
TRBV12-3/TRBV12-4	TRBJ2-4	many	TRBD1	TGTGCCAGCAGTTCGACAGGGGACCGCAGCAAAAACATTCAGTACTTC	CASSSTGDRSKNIQYF
TRBV20-1	TRBJ2-5	.	TRBD2	TGCAGTGCTGAAACTAGCGGCCAAGAGACCCAGTACTTC	CSAETSGQETQYF
TRBV27	TRBJ2-1	few	TRBD2	TGTGCCAGCAGTTTCCGACTGGGGGGGGAGTTCTTC	CASSFRLGGEFF
TRBV5-1	TRBJ2-1	.	TRBD1	TGCGCCAGCAGCTTGGGTGGGACAGGGGGTCGTGGAGAGCAGTTCTTC	CASSLGGTGGRGEQFF
TRBV4-1	TRBJ2-7	few	.	TGCGCCAGCAGCCAAAACCGGGACTCCAACTACGAGCAGTACTTC	CASSQNRDSNYEQYF
TRBV12-5	TRBJ2-5	many	.	TGTGCTAGTGGTCCCGGGATAGGGGCCAGTGGGACCCAGTACTTC	CASGPGIGASGTQYF
TRBV7-2	TRBJ1-5	many	.	TGTGCCAGCAGCTTGGGGGTTCAGCCCCAGCATTTT	CASSLGVQPQHF
TRBV6-1	TRBJ1-4	.	.	TGTGCCAGCAGTGACAGGGGTAATGAAAAACTGTTTTTT	CASSDRGNEKLFF
TRBV12-3/TRBV12-4	TRBJ2-7	few	.	TGTGCCAGCACGCGGGTTAGCTACGAGCAGTACTTC	CASTRVSYEQYF
TRBV29-1	TRBJ2-3	many	.	TGCAGCGTCTCCCCTCGTGGGGCAAGCACAGATACGCAGTATTTT	CSVSPRGASTDTQYF
TRBV14	TRBJ1-6	few	.	TGTGCCAGCAGCCAAGACCTGGACAGATCATCACCCCTCCACTTT	CASSQDLDRSSPLHF
TRBV20-1	TRBJ2-5	many	.	TGCAGTGCTAGCGGAGATACACAAGAGACCCAGTACTTC	CSASGDTQETQYF
TRBV5-1	TRBJ2-7	.	.	TGCGCCAGGAGCTTTACCAGCAGCTACGAGCAGTACTTC	CARSFTSSYEQYF
TRBV5-1	TRBJ2-7	.	TRBD1	TGCGCCAGCGGCTCTACAGGGGGCGTATACGAGCAGTACTTC	CASGSTGGVYEQYF
TRBV4-3	TRBJ2-6	few	.	TGCGCCAGCAGCCAAGATTGGCGTTCCTCTGGGGCCAACGTCCTGACTTTC	CASSQDWRSSGANVLTF
TRBV10-3	TRBJ2-1	.	TRBD2	TGTGCCATCAGTGTGGGGCTAGCGGGAGATGAGCAGTTCTTC	CAISVGLAGDEQFF
TRBV4-3	TRBJ2-3	.	TRBD2	TGCGCCAGCAGCCAAGAGCGGGCGGGGGAGGAAGATACGCAGTATTTT	CASSQERAGEEDTQYF
TRBV4-1	TRBJ2-3	many	.	TGCGCCAGCAGCCATCCAGCGGGTCGTAGCACAGATACGCAGTATTTT	CASSHPAGRSTDTQYF
TRBV29-1	TRBJ2-3	.	TRBD1	TGCAGCGTTGAAGGGTTGTGGGACAGGGGGCGTTCAGATACGCAGTATTTT	CSVEGLWDRGRSDTQYF
TRBV12-3/TRBV12-4	TRBJ2-4	few	.	TGTGCCAGCAGTTTAAGGCGGGCCCTGGGGGCCAAAAACATTCAGTACTTC	CASSLRRALGAKNIQYF
TRBV20-1	TRBJ2-2	.	TRBD2	TGCAGTGCTAGAGATCCCGGGCGCAGCGGGGGGAACACCGGGGAGCTGTTTTTT	CSARDPGRSGGNTGELFF
TRBV27	TRBJ2-7	few	.	TGTGCCAGCAGCCGCCCCGGTAGATACGAGCAGTACTTC	CASSRPGRYEQYF
TRBV11-2	TRBJ2-7	.	TRBD2	TGTGCCAGCAACTCTTATTACTCCCCTAGCGGCGAGCAGTACTTC	CASNSYYSPSGEQYF
TRBV15	TRBJ2-7	few	.	TGTGCCACCAGCAGAGACCCGAGGGACTACGAGCAGTACTTC	CATSRDPRDYEQYF
TRBV9	TRBJ2-1	.	.	TGTGCCAGCAGCGTTTCTAGGAACGATGAGCAGTTCTTC	CASSVSRNDEQFF
TRBV12-5	TRBJ2-1	.	.	TGTGCTAGTGGTTTCACCGGGACTGGGGAGCAGTTCTTC	CASGFTGTGEQFF
TRBV9	TRBJ2-1	many	.	TGTGCCAGCAGCGCGACAGCCTTGGGGCAGTTCTTC	CASSATALGQFF
TRBV5-1	TRBJ2-3	few	.	TGCGCCAGCAGCTCCGGGGCCTCTAGCACAGATACGCAGTATTTT	CASSSGASSTDTQYF
TRBV18	TRBJ2-7	.	.	TGTGCCAGCTCACCATCCCAGAGAAACAATGAGCAGTACTTC	CASSPSQRNNEQYF
TRBV5-6	TRBJ1-1	.	.	TGTGCCAGCAGCTTGGCGTGGTCCAAGGAGGGGAACACTGAAGCTTTCTTT	CASSLAWSKEGNTEAFF
TRBV5-5	TRBJ2-7	few	.	TGTGCCAGCAGCTTGATCGGCAGCCCGAGCTCCTACGAGCAGTACTTC	CASSLIGSPSSYEQYF
TRBV27	TRBJ2-3	.	.	TGTGCCAGCAATTTCCGCAGGGGAGTCTCAGATACGCAGTATTTT	CASNFRRGVSDTQYF
TRBV6-2/TRBV6-3	TRBJ2-7	.	.	TGTGCCAGCAGCTATACCTTGATGCCATACGAGCAGTACTTC	CASSYTLMPYEQYF
TRBV7-7	TRBJ2-5	.	TRBD2	TGTGCTAGCAGCTTAGCGGGGGTTGAGATAAATGAGCAGTACTTC	CASSLAGVEINEQYF